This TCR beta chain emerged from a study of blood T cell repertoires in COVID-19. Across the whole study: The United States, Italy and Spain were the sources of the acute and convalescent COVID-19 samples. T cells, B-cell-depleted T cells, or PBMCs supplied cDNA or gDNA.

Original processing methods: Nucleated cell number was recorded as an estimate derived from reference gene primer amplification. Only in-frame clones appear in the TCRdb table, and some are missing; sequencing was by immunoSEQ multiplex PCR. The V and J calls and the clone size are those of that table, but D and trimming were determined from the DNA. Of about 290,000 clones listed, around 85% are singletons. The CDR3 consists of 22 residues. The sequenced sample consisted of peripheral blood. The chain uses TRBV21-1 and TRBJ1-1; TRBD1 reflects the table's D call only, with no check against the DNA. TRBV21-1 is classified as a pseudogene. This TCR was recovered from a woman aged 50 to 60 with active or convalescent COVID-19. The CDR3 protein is CASSKARQEIPKDVIVDTEAFF. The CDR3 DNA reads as TGTGCCAGCAGCAAAGCTCGACAGGAAATCCCTAAGGATGTTATTGTGGACACTGAAGCTTTCTTT.